The subject of this entry is one TCR beta chain. Antigen unknown. Additional DNA sequences in this sample encode the identical CDR3. The entry originates in a study of shared clonotypes between healthy human individuals. Study-level results: Read depth was anticipated to influence clonotype sharing among donors. Generation probability values for non-shared clonotypes were lower than those for clonotypes shared by all four donors.

CD4+ cells were split into CD45RA+ naive and CD45RA-negative memory subsets. Measured with immunoSEQ multiplex PCR; TCRdb has only the in-frame clones, and not every one. The sample has some 2.1 million clones; 85% to 95% are singletons. The TCR originated in a man aged 18 to 29 in good health. The sequencing sample was made of naive CD4+ T cells sorted from blood. The sample's subset: CD45RA+ positively selected.

The CDR3 reads CASSRGGGEAFF. The CDR3 DNA reads TGTGCCAGCAGTAGAGGGGGGGGTGAAGCTTTCTTT. The genes are TRBV6-5 and TRBJ1-1, with D possibly being TRBD1 (6 bases). Germline CDR1 is MNHEY and CDR2 is SVGAGI. The CDR3 is 12 amino acids. The V and J ends lost 5 bases and 7 bases respectively, with 11 bases between them.